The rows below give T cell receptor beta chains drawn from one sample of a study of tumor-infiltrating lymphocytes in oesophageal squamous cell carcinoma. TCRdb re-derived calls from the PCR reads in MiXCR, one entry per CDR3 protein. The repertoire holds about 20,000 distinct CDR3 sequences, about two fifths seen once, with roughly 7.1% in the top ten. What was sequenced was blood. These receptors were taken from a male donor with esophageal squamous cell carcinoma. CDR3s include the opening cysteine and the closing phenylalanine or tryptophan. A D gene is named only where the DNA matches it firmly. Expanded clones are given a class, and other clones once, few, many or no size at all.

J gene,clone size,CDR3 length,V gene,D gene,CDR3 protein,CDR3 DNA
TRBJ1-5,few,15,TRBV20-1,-,CSARVVQGSHQPQHF,TGCAGTGCTAGAGTTGTCCAGGGAAGCCATCAGCCCCAGCATTTT
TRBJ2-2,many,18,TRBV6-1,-,CASSDPRGGAAYTGELFF,TGTGCCAGCAGTGACCCCCGAGGAGGGGCCGCGTATACCGGGGAGCTGTTTTTT
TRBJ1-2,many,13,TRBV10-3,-,CAISGGELYGYTF,TGTGCCATCAGTGGGGGGGAACTCTATGGCTACACCTTC
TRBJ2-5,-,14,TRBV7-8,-,CASSLVGWGETQYF,TGTGCCAGCAGCTTAGTGGGTTGGGGGGAGACCCAGTACTTC
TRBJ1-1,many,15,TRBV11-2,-,CASSPQPSRGTEAFF,TGTGCCAGCAGCCCCCAGCCCAGTAGAGGCACTGAAGCTTTCTTT
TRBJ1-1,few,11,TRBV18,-,CASSPRDGAFF,TGTGCCAGCTCACCAAGGGACGGCGCTTTCTTT
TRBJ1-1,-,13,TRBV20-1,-,CSARPRLFTEAFF,TGCAGTGCCAGACCAAGGTTGTTCACTGAAGCTTTCTTT
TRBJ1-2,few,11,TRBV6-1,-,CASGGNYGYTF,TGTGCCAGCGGGGGTAACTATGGCTACACCTTC
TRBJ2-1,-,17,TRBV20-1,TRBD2,CSAPGTSGRSSYNEQFF,TGCAGTGCCCCAGGGACTAGCGGGAGGAGCTCCTACAATGAGCAGTTCTTC
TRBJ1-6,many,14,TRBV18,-,CASSPQDYNSPLHF,TGTGCCAGCTCACCTCAGGATTATAATTCACCCCTCCACTTT
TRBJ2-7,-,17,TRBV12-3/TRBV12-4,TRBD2,CVGSQRLAGLGTDTQYF,TGTGTCGGCAGCCAGAGACTAGCGGGGTTGGGCACAGATACGCAGTACTTC
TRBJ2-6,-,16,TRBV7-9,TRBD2,CASSFGGSSGANVLTF,TGTGCCAGCAGCTTCGGGGGGAGCTCTGGGGCCAACGTCCTGACTTTC
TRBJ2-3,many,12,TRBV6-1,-,CASSEATDTQYF,TGTGCCAGCAGTGAAGCCACAGATACGCAGTATTTT
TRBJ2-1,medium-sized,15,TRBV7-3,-,CASSLSGSIHNEQFF,TGTGCCAGCAGCTTATCCGGGAGTATCCACAATGAGCAGTTCTTC
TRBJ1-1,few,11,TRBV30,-,CAWPDGGSAFF,TGTGCCTGGCCCGATGGGGGTAGCGCTTTCTTT
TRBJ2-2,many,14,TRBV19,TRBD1,CASRRQGSTGELFF,TGTGCCAGTAGGCGACAGGGTTCCACCGGGGAGCTGTTTTTT
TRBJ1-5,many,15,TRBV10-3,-,CAISEGTVGGQPQHF,TGTGCCATCAGTGAGGGGACGGTAGGGGGTCAGCCCCAGCATTTT
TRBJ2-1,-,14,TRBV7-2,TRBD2,CASSGTSGYNEQFF,TGTGCCAGCAGTGGGACTAGCGGATACAATGAGCAGTTCTTC
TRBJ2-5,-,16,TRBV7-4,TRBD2,CASSQTTSGGAETRYF,TGTGCCAGCAGCCAAACAACTAGCGGGGGGGCCGAGACCCGATACTTC
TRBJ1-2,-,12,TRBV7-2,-,CASRWMQSGYTF,TGTGCCAGCAGGTGGATGCAGAGTGGCTACACCTTC
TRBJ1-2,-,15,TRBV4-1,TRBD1,CASSPATETGTGFTF,TGCGCCAGCAGCCCAGCGACGGAAACCGGGACAGGTTTTACCTTC
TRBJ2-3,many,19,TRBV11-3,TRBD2,CASSLGRTSGGAFPDTQYF,TGTGCCAGCAGCTTAGGCCGGACTAGCGGGGGGGCCTTCCCAGATACGCAGTATTTT
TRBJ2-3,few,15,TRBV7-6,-,CASSLEWASTDTQYF,TGTGCCAGCAGCTTAGAGTGGGCAAGCACAGATACGCAGTATTTT
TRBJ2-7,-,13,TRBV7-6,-,CASSFDSTYEQYF,TGTGCCAGCAGCTTTGACAGTACCTACGAGCAGTACTTC
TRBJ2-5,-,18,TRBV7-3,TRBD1,CASSLIWARDRGLETQYF,TGTGCCAGCAGCTTAATTTGGGCCCGGGACAGGGGTTTAGAGACCCAGTACTTC
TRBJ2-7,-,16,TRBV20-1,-,CSARDWALQRTYEQYF,TGCAGTGCTAGAGATTGGGCCCTTCAGAGGACCTACGAGCAGTACTTC
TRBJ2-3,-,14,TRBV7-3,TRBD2,CASSLGGGRGAQYF,TGTGCCAGCAGCTTAGGAGGCGGGAGGGGTGCGCAGTATTTT
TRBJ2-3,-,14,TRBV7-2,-,CASSPARTTDTQYF,TGTGCCAGCAGCCCGGCTAGAACCACAGATACGCAGTATTTT
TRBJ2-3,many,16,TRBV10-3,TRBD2,CAISGASGTTTDTQYF,TGTGCCATCAGTGGGGCTAGCGGGACCACCACAGATACGCAGTATTTT
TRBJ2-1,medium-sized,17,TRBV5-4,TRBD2,CASSLNSGGALYNEQFF,TGTGCCAGCAGCTTGAATAGCGGGGGGGCCCTATACAATGAGCAGTTCTTC
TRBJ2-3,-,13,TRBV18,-,CASSPGGGRTQYF,TGTGCCAGCTCACCAGGAGGGGGGCGTACGCAGTATTTT
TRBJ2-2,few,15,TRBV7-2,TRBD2,CASTHSSGRGGELFF,TGTGCCAGCACCCATAGTAGCGGGAGAGGCGGGGAGCTGTTTTTT
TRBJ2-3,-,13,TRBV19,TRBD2,CASRTSGADTQYF,TGTGCCAGCCGGACTAGCGGGGCAGATACGCAGTATTTT
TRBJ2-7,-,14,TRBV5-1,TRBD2,CASSTSGGGYKQYF,TGCGCCAGCAGCACTAGCGGAGGGGGGTACAAGCAGTACTTC
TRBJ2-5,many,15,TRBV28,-,CASSEPTALQETQYF,TGTGCCAGCAGTGAGCCGACTGCGCTCCAAGAGACCCAGTACTTC
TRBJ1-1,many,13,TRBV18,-,CASSSHPFTEAFF,TGTGCCAGCTCATCTCACCCCTTCACTGAAGCTTTCTTT
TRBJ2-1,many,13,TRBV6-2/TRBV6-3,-,CASSYSWGNEQFF,TGTGCCAGCAGTTACTCATGGGGAAATGAGCAGTTCTTC
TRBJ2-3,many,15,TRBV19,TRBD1,CASSIDRGAADTQYF,TGTGCCAGTAGTATCGACAGGGGGGCGGCAGATACGCAGTATTTT
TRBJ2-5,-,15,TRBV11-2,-,CASRGGSWAQETQYF,TGTGCCAGCAGAGGAGGGAGTTGGGCCCAAGAGACCCAGTACTTC
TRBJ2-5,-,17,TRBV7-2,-,CASSLAVNSGSQETQYF,TGTGCCAGCAGCTTAGCGGTCAATTCAGGGAGCCAAGAGACCCAGTACTTC
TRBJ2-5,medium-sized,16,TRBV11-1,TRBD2,CASSQGLAGGQETQYF,TGTGCCAGCAGCCAAGGACTAGCGGGGGGCCAAGAGACCCAGTACTTC
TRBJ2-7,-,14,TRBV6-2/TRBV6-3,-,CASSPRGDSYEQYF,TGTGCCAGCAGTCCCCGAGGGGACTCCTACGAGCAGTACTTC